This T cell receptor (beta chain) is from a study of naive and memory T cell subsets (dated by TCRdb to about 2017). About the study as a whole: The study applied an open-source, UMI-based TCR alpha and beta sequencing pipeline to sorted naive and memory peripheral blood T cell subsets. RNA was DNase-treated and reverse transcribed with TCR constant-region primers, mostly using SuperScript III. IgG serology results and the functional CMV T cell responses were in complete agreement.

The library was produced with UMI-ligation and nested PCR. The beta constant-region primer was an equimolar mix of two oligonucleotides covering both TRBC1 and TRBC2. Four rounds of PCR, combining the SP2 primer with nested alpha and beta constant-region primers, were used to amplify the ligated cDNA. T4 RNA ligase 1 ligated a single-stranded oligonucleotide carrying the SP2 primer and a 12-nucleotide UMI to the cDNA 3' end. Incubation of the ligation reaction was carried out at 16 degrees C for roughly 18-24 hours. PCR2 was typically performed as a SYBR Green qPCR and was stopped at a predetermined threshold so that over-amplification was prevented. All purifications after the first were performed with Agencourt AMPure XP magnetic beads. Libraries were quantified by Qubit and checked on a TapeStation, where a main peak was expected near 650 bp. Pooled libraries were sequenced on an Illumina MiSeq with v2 2x251 paired-end kits, typically giving about 0.9-2.1 million reads per sample. Each sample library was pooled at approximately 4 nM, and about 4.5-7.5% PhiX was included to improve cluster recognition. For the original study's pipeline: Decombinator assigned V and J genes to Demultiplexor-processed FASTQ reads by tag matching, allowing a single base-pair mismatch. Collapsinator relied on UMIs to fix sequencing errors as well as frequency errors caused by PCR heterogeneity. TCRs were translated and CDR3s were extracted from the conserved cysteine to the FGXG phenylalanine by CDR3Translator, with non-productive sequences being flagged. Gini, Shannon entropy and inverse Simpson indices were computed after subsampling the repertoires to the same number of UMI-defined TCRs. Within the linear range, a power law was fitted by maximum likelihood to the distributions of clonotype abundance. For one naive CD8 sample, the pipeline and MIGEC produced similar UMI counts, unique TCR numbers and clonal distributions. One analysis removed from the naive repertoire any naive TCRs that were also present in any memory subset from the same donor. Repertoires were searched for 7,322 CMV-associated CDR3 sequences compiled from VDJdb and a published dataset. Using fastp at Q25 and MiXCR, TCRdb reprocessed the public reads and kept productive beta chains. Merged by CDR3 protein, the rows form single entries marked with the most common genes and DNA. Here the V and J calls rest on TCRdb's processing, not on the authors' analysis. In this sample the table shows 150,000 or so distinct CDR3 sequences, over 20% of which occur a single time. The top ten clonotypes cover around 0.11% of the sample.

Remarks on this clonotype: Its antigen has not been determined. Base qualities are not provided; no much larger clone lies one nucleotide away.

The CDR3, from cysteine to phenylalanine, totals 15 residues. Only CDR3 DNA is held: 45 bases, read in frame from base 1. CDR1 is given as LGHDT and CDR2 as YNNKEL, both from the germline V gene (reference sequence). V is shortened by 3 bases, J by 8 bases, and the region joining them spans 17 bases. Study-wide conclusions, independent of this receptor: After error correction, only a single occurrence was seen for over 95% of naive TCR sequences, so much steeper abundance distributions were produced than in memory subsets. A power law was followed by TCR abundance, with an exponent that differed between naive and memory subsets but was consistent across the three individuals. A clonotype was defined as a single alpha or beta chain sequence rather than as a paired alpha/beta receptor. Gini index rose and Shannon and inverse Simpson diversity fell from naive through CM, EM and EMRA in both CD4 and CD8 cells. RNA-based TCR counts may be affected by expression changes linked to T cell activation and differentiation. The repertoire findings for the naive and memory subsets could not be validated, as no ground truth was available. A few larger clonotypes were present in naive repertoires, especially CD8 naive repertoires, and these clonotypes were possibly memory cells re-expressing CD45RA.

Separate amplification of TCR alpha and beta chain libraries was performed from the second PCR step onward. Donor CMV status was determined by IFNgamma production from CD4+ T cells after overnight stimulation of fresh PBMCs with CMV viral lysate. Using Miltenyi beads, CD4 T cells were first positively selected, and CD8 T cells were then positively selected from the CD4-negative fraction. After staining for CD3, CD4, CD8, CD45RA, CD27 and a live/dead dye, cells were sorted on a BD Aria II into four subsets based on CD45RA and CD27. Blood was obtained from three healthy volunteers, and the blood from each volunteer was fractionated into CD4 and CD8 T cells and subsequently into four differentiation subsets. Approximately 120 ml of peripheral blood was collected from each donor, and PBMC were isolated by Ficoll-Paque PLUS density-gradient centrifugation. Sorted cells were lysed in RLT buffer, after which RNA was extracted using a Qiagen RNeasy kit and stored at -80 degrees C.

The source material was naive CD4+ T cells from blood. Explained via the paper, the cell subset or site label denotes: naive T cells, CD45RA high CD27+. The sequence is built from TRBV3-1 and TRBJ2-1; the D gene remains uncertain. The receptor comes from a human donor in good health. The CDR3 is CASSQGLVAGYEQFF. At the DNA level, the sequence is TGTGCCAGCAGCCAGGGTTTAGTGGCCGGCTATGAGCAGTTCTTC.